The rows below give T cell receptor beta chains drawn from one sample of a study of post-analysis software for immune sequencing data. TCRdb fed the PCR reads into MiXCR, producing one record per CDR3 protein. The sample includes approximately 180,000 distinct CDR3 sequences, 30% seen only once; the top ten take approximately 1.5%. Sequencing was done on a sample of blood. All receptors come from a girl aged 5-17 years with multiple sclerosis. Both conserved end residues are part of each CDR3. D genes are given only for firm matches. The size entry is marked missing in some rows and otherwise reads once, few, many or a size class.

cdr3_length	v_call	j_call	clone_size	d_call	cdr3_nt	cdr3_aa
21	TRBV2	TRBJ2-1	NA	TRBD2	TGTGCCAGCAGTGAACCCAAGGCCGGGACTAGCGGGAGGGGGAGATACAATGAGCAGTTCTTC	CASSEPKAGTSGRGRYNEQFF
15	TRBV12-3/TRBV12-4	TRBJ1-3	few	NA	TGTGCCAGCTGGGCGGCCCGAATCTCTGGAAACACCATATATTTT	CASWAARISGNTIYF
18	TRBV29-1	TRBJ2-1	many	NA	TGCAGCGTCGAACTGGACCCTAACGGGGCTACGCCCTACAATGAGCAGTTCTTC	CSVELDPNGATPYNEQFF
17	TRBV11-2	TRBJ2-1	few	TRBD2	TGTGCCAGCAGCTTAGTTCCGGGGCTAGCGGGAGAATACGAGCAGTTCTTC	CASSLVPGLAGEYEQFF
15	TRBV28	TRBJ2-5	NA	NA	TGTGCCAGCAGTCCTCTTTTTGGTCGAGGGGAGACCCAGTACTTC	CASSPLFGRGETQYF
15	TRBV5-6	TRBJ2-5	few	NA	TGTGCCAGCAGCTTGAAGGGCTGGGGCCAAGAGACCCAGTACTTC	CASSLKGWGQETQYF
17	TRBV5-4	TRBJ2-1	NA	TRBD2	TGTGCCAGCAGCACGCGACTAGCGGCGAGCTCCTACAATGAGCAGTTCTTC	CASSTRLAASSYNEQFF
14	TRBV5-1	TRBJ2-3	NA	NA	TGCGCCAGCAGCTTGGAGGAGCCCACAGATACACAGTATTTT	CASSLEEPTDTQYF
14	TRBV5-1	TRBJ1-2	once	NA	TGCGCCAGCAGCTTGTGGGGGACATCCACTGGCTACACCTTC	CASSLWGTSTGYTF
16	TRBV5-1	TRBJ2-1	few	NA	TGCGCCAGCAGCTTGGCCTTGAGTCTTGACCACAATGAGCAGTTCTTC	CASSLALSLDHNEQFF
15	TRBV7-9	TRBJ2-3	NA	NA	TGTGCCAGCAGAGCCGAGGGGTTGGACACAGATACGCAGTATTTT	CASRAEGLDTDTQYF
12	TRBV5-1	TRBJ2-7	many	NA	TGCGCCAGCAGCTTGGAGGCCTACGAGCAGTACTTC	CASSLEAYEQYF
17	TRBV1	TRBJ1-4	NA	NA	TGCACCAGCAGCCAAGAGGGGACAGGGGCAACTAGTGAAAAACTGTTTTTT	CTSSQEGTGATSEKLFF
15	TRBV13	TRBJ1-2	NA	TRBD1	TGTGCCAGCAGCTTAGCTGTGACAGGGGGCTATGGCTACACCTTC	CASSLAVTGGYGYTF
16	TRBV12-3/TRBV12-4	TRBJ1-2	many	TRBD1	TGTGCCAGCAGTTTAGGTTCGGGACAGACTAACTATGGCTACACCTTC	CASSLGSGQTNYGYTF
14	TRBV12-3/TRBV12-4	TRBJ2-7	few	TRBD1	TGTGCCAGCAGCCGACAGGGGGGGGAAGATGAGCAGTACTTC	CASSRQGGEDEQYF
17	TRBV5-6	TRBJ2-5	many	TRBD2	TGTGCCAGCAGCCAAGGACTAGCGGGATTTGGACAAGAGACCCAGTACTTC	CASSQGLAGFGQETQYF
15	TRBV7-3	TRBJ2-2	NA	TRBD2	TGTGCCAGCAGCGAACTAGCGTCGGCCACCGGGGAGCTGTTTTTT	CASSELASATGELFF
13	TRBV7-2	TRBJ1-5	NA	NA	TGTGCCAGCAGCGCTTGGAGCGATCAGCCCCAGCATTTT	CASSAWSDQPQHF
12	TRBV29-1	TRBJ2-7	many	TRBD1	TGCAGCGTTAAACCAGGGGGCTACGAGCAGTACTTC	CSVKPGGYEQYF
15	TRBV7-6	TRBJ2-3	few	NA	TGTGCCAGCAGCTTAGCGCAGCCAAGCACAGGTACGCAGTATTTT	CASSLAQPSTGTQYF
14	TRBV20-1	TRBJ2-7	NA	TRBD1	TGCAGTGCGCCGGGACAGGGGTCAGACCACGAGCAGTACTTC	CSAPGQGSDHEQYF
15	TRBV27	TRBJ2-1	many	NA	TGTGCCAGCAGTGCCGGGACAAGTTTGTTCGATGAGCAGTTCTTC	CASSAGTSLFDEQFF
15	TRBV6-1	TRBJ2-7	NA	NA	TGTGCCAGCACCCAAGGGGACCTCCCCTCCTACGAGCGGTACTTC	CASTQGDLPSYERYF
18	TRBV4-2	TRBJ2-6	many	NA	TGTGCCAGCAGCCAGGTTAGCGGGACAGGCTCTGGGGCCAACGTCCTGACTTTC	CASSQVSGTGSGANVLTF
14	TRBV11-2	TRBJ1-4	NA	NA	TGTGCCAGCAGCTTCGGAGCCGCAAATGAAAAACTGTTTTTT	CASSFGAANEKLFF
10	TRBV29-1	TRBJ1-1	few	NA	TGCAGGATTCAAGACCCAGAAGCTTTCTTT	CRIQDPEAFF
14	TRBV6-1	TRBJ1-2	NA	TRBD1	TGTGCCAGCAACACGGACAGGGGTCGAGAAGGCTACACCTTC	CASNTDRGREGYTF
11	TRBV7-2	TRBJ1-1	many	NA	TGTGCCAGCAGCTATTACACTGAAGCTTTCTTT	CASSYYTEAFF
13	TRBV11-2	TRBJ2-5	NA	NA	TGTGCCAGCAGCTTCAACGTACCGGGTGAGCAGTACTTC	CASSFNVPGEQYF
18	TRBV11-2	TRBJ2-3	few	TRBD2	TGTGCCAGCAGCTGGAGACTAGCGGGAGGGCGGAGCACAGATACGCAGTATTTT	CASSWRLAGGRSTDTQYF
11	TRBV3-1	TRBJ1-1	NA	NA	TGTGCCAGCAGCCTGAAGACTGAAGCTTTCTTT	CASSLKTEAFF
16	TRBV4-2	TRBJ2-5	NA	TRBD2	TGTGCCAGCAGCGCTCCGGGACTAGCGGTTCAAGAGACCCAGTACTTC	CASSAPGLAVQETQYF
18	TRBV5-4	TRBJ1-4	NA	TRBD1	TGTGCCAGCAGCAAGGCCGGGACAGGTACTTCAACTAATGAAAAACTGTTTTTT	CASSKAGTGTSTNEKLFF
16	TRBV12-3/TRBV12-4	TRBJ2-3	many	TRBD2	TGTGCCAGCACCTACCTTAGCGGGAGTCCCACAGATACGCAGTATTTT	CASTYLSGSPTDTQYF
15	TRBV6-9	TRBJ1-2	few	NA	TGTGCCAGCAGTCAGCGGGCCCAACTAGAGGGCGGCTACACCTTC	CASSQRAQLEGGYTF
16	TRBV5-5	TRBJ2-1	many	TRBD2	TGTGCCAGCAGCTTTGAGTTAGCGGGAGCGATAAATGAGCAGTTCTTC	CASSFELAGAINEQFF
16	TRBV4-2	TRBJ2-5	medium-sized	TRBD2	TGTGCCAGCAGCCAAGAAGGAGCGGGAGCTCGGGAGACCCAGTACTTC	CASSQEGAGARETQYF
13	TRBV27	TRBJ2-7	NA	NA	TGTGCCAGCAGCCCAAATGCAAGGTACGAGCAGTACTTC	CASSPNARYEQYF
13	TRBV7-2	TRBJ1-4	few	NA	TGTGCCAGCAGCTTAGAGGCTAATGAAAAACTGTTTTTT	CASSLEANEKLFF
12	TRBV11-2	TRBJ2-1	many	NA	TGTGCCAGCAGCTTACCCTACAATGAGCAGTTCTTC	CASSLPYNEQFF
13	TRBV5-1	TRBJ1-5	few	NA	TGCGCCAGCAGCTTGATTGGGGGCCAGCCCCAGCATTTT	CASSLIGGQPQHF
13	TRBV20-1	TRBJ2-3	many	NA	TGCAGTGCTAGGCCGCCGAACACAGATACGCAGTATTTT	CSARPPNTDTQYF